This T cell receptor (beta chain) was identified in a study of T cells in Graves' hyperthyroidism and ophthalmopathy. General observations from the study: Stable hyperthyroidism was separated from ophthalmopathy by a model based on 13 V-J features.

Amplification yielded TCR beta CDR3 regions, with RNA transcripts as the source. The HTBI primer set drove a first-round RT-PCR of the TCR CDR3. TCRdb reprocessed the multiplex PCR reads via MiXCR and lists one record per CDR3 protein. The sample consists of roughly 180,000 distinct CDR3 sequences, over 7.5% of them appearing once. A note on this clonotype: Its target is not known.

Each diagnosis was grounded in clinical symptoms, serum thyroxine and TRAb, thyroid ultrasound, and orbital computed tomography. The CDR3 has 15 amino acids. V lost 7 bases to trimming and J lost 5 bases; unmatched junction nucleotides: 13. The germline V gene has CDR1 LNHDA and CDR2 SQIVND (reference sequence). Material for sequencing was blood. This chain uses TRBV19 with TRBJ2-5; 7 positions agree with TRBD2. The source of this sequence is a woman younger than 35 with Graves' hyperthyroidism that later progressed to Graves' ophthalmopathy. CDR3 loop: CASKEGGGRVETQYF. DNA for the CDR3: TGTGCCAGTAAAGAGGGCGGGGGTAGAGTGGAGACCCAGTACTTC.